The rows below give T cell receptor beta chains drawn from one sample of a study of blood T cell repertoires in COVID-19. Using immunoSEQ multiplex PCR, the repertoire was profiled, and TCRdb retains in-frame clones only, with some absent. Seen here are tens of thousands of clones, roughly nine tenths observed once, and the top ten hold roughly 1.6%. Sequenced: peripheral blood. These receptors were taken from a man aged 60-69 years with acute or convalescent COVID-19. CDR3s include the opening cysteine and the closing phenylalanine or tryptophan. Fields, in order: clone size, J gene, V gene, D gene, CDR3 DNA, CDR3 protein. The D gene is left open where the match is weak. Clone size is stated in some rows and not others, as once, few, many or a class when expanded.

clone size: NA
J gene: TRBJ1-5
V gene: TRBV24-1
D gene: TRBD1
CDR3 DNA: TGTGCCACCAGTGATTCTAACAGGGGTAATCAGCCCCAGCATTTT
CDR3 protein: CATSDSNRGNQPQHF

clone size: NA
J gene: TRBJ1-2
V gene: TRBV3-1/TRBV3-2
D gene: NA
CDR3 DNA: TGTGCCAGCAGCCAAGCTACCGTCAGGGGCTACACCTTC
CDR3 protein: CASSQATVRGYTF

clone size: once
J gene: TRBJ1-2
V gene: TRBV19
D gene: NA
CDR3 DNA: TGTGCCAGTAGTATAGGCGGGGATCCGAATGGCTACACCTTC
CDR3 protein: CASSIGGDPNGYTF

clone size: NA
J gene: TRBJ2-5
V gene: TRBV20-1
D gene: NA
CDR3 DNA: TGCAGTGCTAGGACTAAAGAGACCCAGTACTTC
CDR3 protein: CSARTKETQYF

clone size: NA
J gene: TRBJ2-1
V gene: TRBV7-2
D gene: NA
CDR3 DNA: TGTGCCAGCAGCTCACAGGGTGAGGGTGAGCAGTTCTTC
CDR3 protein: CASSSQGEGEQFF

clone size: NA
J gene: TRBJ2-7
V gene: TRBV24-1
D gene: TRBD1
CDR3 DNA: TGTGCCACCAGTGATTCCAGAGCAGGGGGTCGCGAGCAGTACTTC
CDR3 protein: CATSDSRAGGREQYF

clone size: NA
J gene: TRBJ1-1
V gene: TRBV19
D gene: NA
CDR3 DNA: TGTGCCAGTAGTATAGGAGTCACTGAAGCTTTCTTT
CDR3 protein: CASSIGVTEAFF

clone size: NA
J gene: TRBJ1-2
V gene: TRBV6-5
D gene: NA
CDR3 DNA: TGTGCCAGCAGTTACTCCGCAGGGGAGGGCTATGGCTACACCTTC
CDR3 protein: CASSYSAGEGYGYTF

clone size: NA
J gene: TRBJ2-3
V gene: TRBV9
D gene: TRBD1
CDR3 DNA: TGTGCCAGCAGCGCGACAGGGGGGTTGGCAGATACGCAGTATTTT
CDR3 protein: CASSATGGLADTQYF

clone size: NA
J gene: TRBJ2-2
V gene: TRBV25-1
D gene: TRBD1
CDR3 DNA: TGTGCCAGCAGCGTACCGGGACAGGTAACCGGGGAGCTGTTTTTT
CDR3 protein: CASSVPGQVTGELFF

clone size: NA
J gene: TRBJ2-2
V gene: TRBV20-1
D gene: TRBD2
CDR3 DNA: TGCAGTGCTAGTATCGCTAGCGGAACCGGGGAGCTGTTTTTT
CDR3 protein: CSASIASGTGELFF

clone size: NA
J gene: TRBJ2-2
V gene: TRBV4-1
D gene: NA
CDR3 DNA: TGCGCCAGCTCGTTGGAGACAGATACCGGGGAGCTGTTTTTT
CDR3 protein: CASSLETDTGELFF

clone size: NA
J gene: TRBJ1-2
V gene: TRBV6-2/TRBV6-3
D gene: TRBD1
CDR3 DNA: TGTGCCAGCAGCCCTGGACAGGGGGGTAACTATGGCTACACCTTC
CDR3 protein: CASSPGQGGNYGYTF

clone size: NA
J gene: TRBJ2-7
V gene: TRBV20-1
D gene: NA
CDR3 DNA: TGCAGTGCTCGACAGGCAATTGGGCAGTACTTC
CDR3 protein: CSARQAIGQYF

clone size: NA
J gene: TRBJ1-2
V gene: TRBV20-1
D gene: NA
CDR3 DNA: TGCAGTGCTAGTGGCCGCACAGGGTCCAACTATGGCTACACCTTC
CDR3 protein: CSASGRTGSNYGYTF

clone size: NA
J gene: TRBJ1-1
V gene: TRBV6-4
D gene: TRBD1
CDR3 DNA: TGTGCCAGCAGTGGGACAGGGGATACCACTGAAGCTTTCTTT
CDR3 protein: CASSGTGDTTEAFF

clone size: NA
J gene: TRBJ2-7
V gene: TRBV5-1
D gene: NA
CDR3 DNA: TGCGCCAGCAGCCCCCTCGGACAGCGGCCCTACGAGCAGTACTTC
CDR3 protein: CASSPLGQRPYEQYF

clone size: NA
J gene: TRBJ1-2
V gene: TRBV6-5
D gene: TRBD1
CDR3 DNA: TGTGCCACCAGGACAGGGGCCTCCTTCTATGGCTACACCTTC
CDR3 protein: CATRTGASFYGYTF

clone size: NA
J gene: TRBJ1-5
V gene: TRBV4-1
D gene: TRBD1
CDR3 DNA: TGCGCCAGCAGCCAGAGACAGGGTGAGCCCCAGCATTTT
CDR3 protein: CASSQRQGEPQHF

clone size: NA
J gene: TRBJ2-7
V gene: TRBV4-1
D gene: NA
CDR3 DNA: TGCGCCAGCAGCCTGAGACTAGCTGCGACAGGAGGCGAGCAGTACTTC
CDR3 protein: CASSLRLAATGGEQYF

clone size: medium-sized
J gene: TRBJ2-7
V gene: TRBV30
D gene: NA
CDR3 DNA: TGTGCCTGGAGTGTTGGTCAGTCCTACGAGCAGTACTTC
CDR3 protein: CAWSVGQSYEQYF

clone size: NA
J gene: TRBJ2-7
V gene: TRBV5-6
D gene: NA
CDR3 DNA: TGTGCCAGCAGCTCCCGCGAGCAGTACTTC
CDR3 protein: CASSSREQYF

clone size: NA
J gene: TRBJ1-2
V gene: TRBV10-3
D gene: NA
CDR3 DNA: TGTGCCATCAGTGGGACGCAGGGGTATGGCTACACCTTC
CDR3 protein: CAISGTQGYGYTF

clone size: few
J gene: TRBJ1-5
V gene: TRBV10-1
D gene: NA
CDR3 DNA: TGCGCCAGCAGTGCAGGGTTTAATCAGCCCCAGCATTTT
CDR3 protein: CASSAGFNQPQHF

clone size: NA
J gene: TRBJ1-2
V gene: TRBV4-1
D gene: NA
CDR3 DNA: TGCGCCAGCAGCCAGTTAACAGCCGGGGGTAGCTATGGCTACACCTTC
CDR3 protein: CASSQLTAGGSYGYTF

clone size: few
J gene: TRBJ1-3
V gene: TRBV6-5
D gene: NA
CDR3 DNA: TGTGCCAGCAGCCGAGGGGGAGTTACTGGAAACACCATATATTTT
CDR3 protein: CASSRGGVTGNTIYF

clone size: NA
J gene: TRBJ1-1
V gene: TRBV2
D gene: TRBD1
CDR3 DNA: TGTGCCAGCAGGGATGGACAGGCGGGAAGAGCTTTCTTT
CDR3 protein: CASRDGQAGRAFF

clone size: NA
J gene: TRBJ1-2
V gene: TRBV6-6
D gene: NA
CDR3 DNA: TGTGCCAGCGGAGGGGTCACCTATGGCTACACCTTC
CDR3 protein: CASGGVTYGYTF

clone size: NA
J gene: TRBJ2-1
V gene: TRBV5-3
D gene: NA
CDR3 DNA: TGTGCCAGATACAGAGTACCCTCGAGCAGCTCCTACAATGAGCAGTTCTTC
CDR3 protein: CARYRVPSSSSYNEQFF

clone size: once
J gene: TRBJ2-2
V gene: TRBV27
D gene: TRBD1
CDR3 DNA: TGTGCCAGCAGTTTATCAGGGGGCCCCGGGGAGCTGTTTTTT
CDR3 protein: CASSLSGGPGELFF

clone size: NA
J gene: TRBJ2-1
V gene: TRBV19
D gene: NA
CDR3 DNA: TGTGCCAGTAGACCATCAGGGTACAATGAGCAGTTCTTC
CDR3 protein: CASRPSGYNEQFF

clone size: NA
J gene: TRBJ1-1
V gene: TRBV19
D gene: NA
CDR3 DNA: TGTGCCAGTAGTATCAGGCGGGAAACTGAAGCTTTCTTT
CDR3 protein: CASSIRRETEAFF

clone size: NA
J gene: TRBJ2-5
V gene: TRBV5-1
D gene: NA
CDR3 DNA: TGCGCCAGCAGCTCTAACCAAGAGACCCAGTACTTC
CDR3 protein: CASSSNQETQYF

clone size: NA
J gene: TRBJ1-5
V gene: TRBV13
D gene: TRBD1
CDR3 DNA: TGTGCCAGCAGCCTTAGGACAGGAGGAATTAATCAGCCCCAGCATTTT
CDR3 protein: CASSLRTGGINQPQHF

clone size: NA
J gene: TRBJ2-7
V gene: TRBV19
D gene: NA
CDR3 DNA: TGTGCCAGTAGTATAAATATAGGATCGGGCGAGCAGTACTTC
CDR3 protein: CASSINIGSGEQYF

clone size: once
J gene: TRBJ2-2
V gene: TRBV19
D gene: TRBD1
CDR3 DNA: TGTGCCAGTAGTATTGTAGAAGGCAGGGGGCTGGGCGGGGAGCTGTTTTTT
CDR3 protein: CASSIVEGRGLGGELFF

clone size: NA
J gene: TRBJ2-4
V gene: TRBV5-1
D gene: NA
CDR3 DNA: TGCGCCAGCAGCTTGGGAATACTAGCCAAAAACATTCAGTACTTC
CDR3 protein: CASSLGILAKNIQYF

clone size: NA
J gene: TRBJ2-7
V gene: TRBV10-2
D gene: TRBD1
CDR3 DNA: TGCGCCAGCAGTATGCAGGGGGATTCCTACGAGCAGTACTTC
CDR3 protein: CASSMQGDSYEQYF

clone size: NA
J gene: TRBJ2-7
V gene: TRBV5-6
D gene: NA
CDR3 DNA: TGTGCCAGCAGCCATGACAGGCTCTCCTACGAGCAGTACTTC
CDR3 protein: CASSHDRLSYEQYF

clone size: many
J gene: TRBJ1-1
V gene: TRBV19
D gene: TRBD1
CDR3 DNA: TGTGCCAGTAGTACCCAACAGGGGGCTGAAGCTTTCTTT
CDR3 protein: CASSTQQGAEAFF

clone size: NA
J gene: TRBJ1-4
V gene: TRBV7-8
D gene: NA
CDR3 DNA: TGTGCCAGCAGCCTTTGGGGGCCTGGGTCTGATGAAAAACTGTTTTTT
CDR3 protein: CASSLWGPGSDEKLFF

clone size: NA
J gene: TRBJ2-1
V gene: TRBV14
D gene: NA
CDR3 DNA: TGTGCCAGCAGCTCGGGACTTAGCTCCTACAATGAGCAGTTCTTC
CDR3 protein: CASSSGLSSYNEQFF

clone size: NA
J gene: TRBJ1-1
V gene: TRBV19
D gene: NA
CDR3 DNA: TGTGCCAGTTTATCCTACAGGGACCACACTGAAGCTTTCTTT
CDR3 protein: CASLSYRDHTEAFF

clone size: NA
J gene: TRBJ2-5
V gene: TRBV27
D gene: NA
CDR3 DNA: TGTGCCAGCAGTTGGAGGGGTGTCCGGGAGACCCAGTACTTC
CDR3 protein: CASSWRGVRETQYF

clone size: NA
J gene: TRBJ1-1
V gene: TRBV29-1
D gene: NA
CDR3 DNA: TGCAGCGTTGATGGGGGGAGCACTGAAGCTTTCTTT
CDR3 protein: CSVDGGSTEAFF

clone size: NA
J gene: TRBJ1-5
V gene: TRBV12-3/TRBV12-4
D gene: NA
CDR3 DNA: TGTGCCAGCAGCCCTGGGGGGGGCAGAGGGCATTTT
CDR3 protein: CASSPGGGRGHF

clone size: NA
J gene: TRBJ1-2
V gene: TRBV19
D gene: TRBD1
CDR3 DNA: TGTGCCAGTAGCGATACAGGGGCGAGAGGCTACACCTTC
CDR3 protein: CASSDTGARGYTF

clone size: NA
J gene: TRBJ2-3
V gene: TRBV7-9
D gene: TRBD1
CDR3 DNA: TGTGCCAGCAGCTTAGCCGGGACAGGAACAGATACGCAGTATTTT
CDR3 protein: CASSLAGTGTDTQYF

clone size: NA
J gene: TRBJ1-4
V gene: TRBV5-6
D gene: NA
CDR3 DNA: TGTGCCAGCAGCCACAGGGCAACTAATGAAAAACTGTTTTTT
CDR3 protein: CASSHRATNEKLFF

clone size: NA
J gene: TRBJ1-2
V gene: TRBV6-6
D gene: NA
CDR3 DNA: TGTGCCAGCAGTTCCGGACAGCTCTATGGCTACACCTTC
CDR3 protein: CASSSGQLYGYTF